The 12 T cell receptor beta chains presented below share a single source sample, sequenced in a study of CD8 T cells in ankylosing spondylitis. TCRdb analysed the 5' RACE reads with MiXCR anew, one entry per CDR3 protein. The sample carries about 240,000 distinct CDR3 sequences, approximately 9% recorded once. Material for sequencing was blood, either unsorted or a sorted T cell fraction (not recorded which). The receptors come from a male donor with ankylosing spondylitis or in good health (not recorded which).

The CDR3 DNA reads as TGTGCCATGGGCCCCCGGCCAGGGCGATCACCCCTCCACTTT. This sequence encodes CAMGPRPGRSPLHF. The gene calls are TRBV4-2 and TRBJ1-6, with a tentative D call TRBD1 (5 bases). Per germline, CDR1 LGHNA and CDR2 YNFKEQ. V was trimmed by 10 bases and J by 10 bases, leaving 20 bases between them. The CDR3 runs to 14 residues.

CDR3 residues: CAWSKTGAQETQYF. The CDR3 bases are TGTGCCTGGAGTAAGACAGGAGCCCAAGAGACCCAGTACTTC. The chain is built from TRBV30 and TRBJ2-5, with a tentative D call TRBD1 (6 bases). The CDR3 extends over 14 amino acids. CDR1 and CDR2 (germline): GTSNPN, SVGIG (reference sequence). V lost 2 bases and J lost 1, with 11 bases in between. The full variable domain, with the rest looked up from reference TRBV30 and TRBJ2-5, is SQTIHQWPATLVQPVGSPLSLECTVEGTSNPNLYWYRQAAGRGLQLLFYSVGIGQISSEVPQNLSASRPQDRQFILSSKKLLLSDSGFYLCAWSKTGAQETQYFGPGTRLLVL.

The V gene is TRBV30, the J gene TRBJ2-7; 11 bases map to TRBD1. V shed 2 bases, J shed 3 bases, and the junction held 3 bases outside the gene matches. Per the germline V gene, CDR1 is GTSNPN and CDR2 is SVGIG (reference sequence). The CDR3 spans 14 residues. CDR3 residues: CAWSSGQGDYEQYF. CDR3 nucleotide sequence: TGTGCCTGGAGTTCGGGACAGGGGGACTACGAGCAGTACTTC.

This clonotype has at least ten counts. The chain couples TRBV20-1 to TRBJ2-7; perhaps TRBD2 as D (5 bases). Germline values: CDR1 DFQATT, CDR2 SNEGSKA (reference sequence). The CDR3 covers 14 residues. Trimming removed 0 bases at V and 2 bases at J, with 11 bases between. In DNA form, the CDR3 reads TGCAGTGCTAGAGATCGAGGGCCACCCTACGAGCAGTACTTC. Translation gives CSARDRGPPYEQYF.

This clonotype was recorded many times. V usage is TRBV4-1 and J usage is TRBJ2-3; 9 positions match TRBD2. V shed 4 bases and J 0 bases; nucleotides not matched to a gene: 8. The length of the CDR3 is 17 residues. CDR1 MGHRA and CDR2 YSYEKL come from the germline V gene. CDR3 sequence reads: CASSPDIAGGSTDTQYF. CDR3 nucleotide sequence: TGCGCCAGCAGCCCAGATATTGCGGGAGGGAGCACAGATACGCAGTATTTT.

This clonotype was counted between two and nine times. V is TRBV24-1 and J is TRBJ2-7, with 8 bases fitting TRBD1. The CDR3 contains 13 residues. Per the germline V gene, CDR1 is KGHDR and CDR2 is SFDVKD. V shed 9 bases and J 2 bases; nucleotides not matched to a gene: 5. The CDR3 DNA sequence: TGTGCCACCTCGGACAGGGAGGCCTACGAGCAGTACTTC. It is translated as CATSDREAYEQYF.

J is TRBJ2-1 and V is TRBV29-1; D is possibly TRBD1 or TRBD2 (6 bases each). The V end was cut by 3 bases, the J end by 4 bases, with 13 bases between. The CDR3 totals 14 residues. CDR1 and CDR2 (germline): SQVTM, ANQGSEA. The CDR3 sequence: CSVDKGGEYNEQFF. As DNA, the CDR3 is TGCAGCGTTGATAAGGGGGGCGAGTACAATGAGCAGTTCTTC.

This clonotype was counted many times. The V and J genes are TRBV7-9 and TRBJ2-6; TRBD1 might be the D (5 bases). The CDR3 loop spans 13 amino acids. The germline V gene has CDR1 SEHNR and CDR2 FQNEAQ (reference sequence). V lost 5 bases, J lost 8 bases, and 10 bases lay in between. Here the CDR3 DNA reads TGTGCCAGCAGCAGTAGACAGTCCAACGTCCTGACTTTC. Its protein product is CASSSRQSNVLTF.

The V gene is TRBV25-1, the J gene TRBJ1-6; D is possibly TRBD1 (6 bases). This CDR3 contains 13 residues. The germline gives CDR1 MGHDK, CDR2 SYGVNS. The V and J ends lost 8 bases and 10 bases respectively, with 15 bases between them. This CDR3 reads CASVTGWGSPLHF. In DNA, the CDR3 is TGTGCCAGCGTTACAGGGTGGGGATCACCCCTCCACTTT.

This clonotype appeared many times. V and J are TRBV5-1 and TRBJ1-1; possibly TRBD1 for D (5 bases). Germline V gene lookup returns CDR1 SGHRS and CDR2 YFSETQ. Trimming left V 0 bases short and J 5 bases short, with 14 bases between. The CDR3 length is 15 residues. Here the CDR3 reads CASSLGAGGVTEAFF. CDR3 DNA: TGCGCCAGCAGCTTGGGGGCCGGGGGGGTGACTGAAGCTTTCTTT.

This clonotype was observed at least ten times. The chain combines TRBV28 with TRBJ2-2; the match to TRBD1 covers 9 bases. Germline values: CDR1 MDHEN, CDR2 SYDVKM. Germline trimming cut 2 bases from V and 2 bases from J; bases unmatched to any gene: 6. The CDR3 has 17 amino acids. The CDR3 sequence: CASSLGWDRVNTGELFF. CDR3 sequence (DNA): TGTGCCAGCAGTTTAGGTTGGGACAGGGTTAACACCGGGGAGCTGTTTTTT. Looking up the rest from reference TRBV28 and TRBJ2-2 gives the full variable domain: DVKVTQSSRYLVKRTGEKVFLECVQDMDHENMFWYRQDPGLGLRLIYFSYDVKMKEKGDIPEGYSVSREKKERFSLILESASTNQTSMYLCASSLGWDRVNTGELFFGEGSRLTVL.

This clonotype occurred many times. The CDR3 DNA reads as TGTGCCAGCAGTTCCGGGTCGGCAGGGAGAGGCTACACCTTC. Its translation: CASSSGSAGRGYTF. The chain couples TRBV28 to TRBJ1-2, with D possibly TRBD1 on 5 matching bases. This CDR3 region has 14 residues. The germline CDR1 and CDR2 sequences are MDHEN and SYDVKM. Trimming shortened V by 4 bases and J by 8 bases, and 17 bases separated the two germline ends.